This entry is about one T cell receptor beta chain. The antigen remains unidentified. From germline, CDR1 is SGHRS and CDR2 YFSETQ. The J segment lost 4 bases and the V segment lost 7 bases, leaving 5 bases of the junction unmatched. The CDR3 has 14 amino acids. This sample stems from a study of cytomegalovirus exposure and HLA in healthy donors. Regarding the study as a whole: The authors enumerated roughly 180 TCR beta chains as linked to cytomegalovirus. The authors reported that TCR beta sequences could predict HLA-A and HLA-B alleles. These predictions were accurate for most subjects in the first cohort. In a later analysis, a missense DCLRE1C variant was linked to TCR beta V- and J-gene trimming.

Primers included in the PCR were 60 Vbeta and 13 Jbeta primers. TCRdb keeps only in-frame clones here, not all; method: immunoSEQ multiplex PCR. Among around 65,000 clones listed, around 75% were seen once. The TCR sequence derives from a woman between 25 and 40 years old in good health and CMV-seropositive. The rearrangement uses TRBV5-1 and TRBJ2-1, with TRBD2 identical over 10 bases. The specimen was PBMCs. This CDR3 reads CASSAGGSYNEQFF. CDR3 sequence (DNA): TGCGCCAGCTCAGCGGGAGGGTCATACAATGAGCAGTTCTTC.